This TCR beta chain emerged from a study of shared clonotypes between healthy human individuals. Study-wide findings and caveats: Sampling was confined to blood; repertoires within tissues likely differ.

Data came from immunoSEQ multiplex PCR; TCRdb stores just in-frame clones and leaves some out. The data hold 450,000 or so clones, with roughly 80% observed a single time. As for this clone: Its specificity is not known.

The sample taken for sequencing was PBMCs. This clonotype was sampled from a woman in her thirties or forties in good health. Some clones in this sample may be carry-over from other donors' samples.

CDR3 nucleotides: TGTGCCAGCAGGGATACAGGGTGGACTGAAGCTTTCTTT. This encodes CASRDTGWTEAFF. The J gene is TRBJ1-1, the V gene TRBV28; the D gene is possibly TRBD1 (6 bases). Germline V gene lookup returns CDR1 MDHEN and CDR2 SYDVKM. There are 13 residues in the CDR3. V was shortened by 6 bases and J by 5 bases, with 13 bases between the two germline ends.